This TCR beta chain comes out of a study of cytomegalovirus exposure and HLA in healthy donors. Study-wide points: Later on, an analysis tied around 17,000 TCR beta sequences to HLA alleles at 0.05 false discovery rate.

PCR amplification relied on 60 Vbeta primers (plus 13 Jbeta primers). Only in-frame clones appear in the TCRdb table, and some are missing; sequencing was by immunoSEQ multiplex PCR. The sample contains around 130,000 clones, roughly four fifths of which appear only once. About this clone itself: Its antigen is unknown.

This receptor was taken from a woman in her 40s in good health and CMV-seropositive. Sequencing used PBMCs.

This chain's CDR3 is CASRDRGWANTGELFF. The CDR3 region has the DNA TGTGCCAGCAGAGATAGAGGGTGGGCGAACACCGGGGAGCTGTTTTTT. The V call is TRBV6-4, the J call TRBJ2-2; possible D gene TRBD2, 5 bases. The CDR3 covers 16 residues. Germline V CDR1 and CDR2: MRHNA, SNTAGT. The V gene lost 6 bases and the J gene lost 0 bases, with 14 bases spanning the gap.